These 29 T cell receptor beta chains were sequenced from one sample in a study of blood T cell repertoires in COVID-19 (TCRdb year 2020). The library was made by the immunoSEQ multiplex PCR assay. As stored in TCRdb, this immuneACCESS dataset retains in-frame rearrangements with V and J assigned. A fraction of the clones does not appear; measured against another copy, unresolved V genes explain less than half of the discrepancy, and the remainder lacks a known reason. Across this sample there are 97,000 or so clones, with around 90% seen only once. Around 2% of the sample comes from the top ten. The source material was peripheral blood. Source of these receptors: a man aged 45-65 years with active COVID-19.

The V and J genes are TRBV7-6 and TRBJ2-1; 9 bases match TRBD1. Per the germline V gene, CDR1 is SGHVS and CDR2 is FNYEAQ. The CDR3 contains 16 residues. V shed 4 bases, J shed 9 bases, and the junction held 13 bases outside the gene matches. This chain's CDR3 is CASSSYVGDRVSEQFF. The CDR3 nucleotides are TGTGCCAGCAGCTCCTATGTGGGGGACAGGGTCAGTGAGCAGTTCTTC.

The gene calls are TRBV5-6 and TRBJ1-5; D not resolved. CDR1 is SGHDT and CDR2 is YYEEEE in the germline V gene. CDR3 length: 13 residues. V was trimmed by 0 bases and J by 5 bases, leaving 6 bases between them. The CDR3 region has the DNA TGTGCCAGCAGCTTGGCGGTCCATCAGCCCCAGCATTTT. This encodes CASSLAVHQPQHF.

The gene calls are TRBV3-1 (or the pseudogene TRBV3-2) and TRBJ2-5; 11 bases fit TRBD1. This CDR3 has 16 residues. The junction had 5 bases not matched to a gene; V was cut back by 0 bases and J by 5 bases. Per germline, CDR1 LGHDT and CDR2 YNNKEL (reference sequence). The CDR3 region is CASSQDWTGGGETQYF. The DNA for the CDR3 is TGTGCCAGCAGCCAAGATTGGACAGGGGGCGGGGAGACCCAGTACTTC.

This clone was found a few times. V is TRBV4-1 and J is TRBJ1-4; 8 bases agree with TRBD1. Per germline, CDR1 MGHRA and CDR2 YSYEKL. V shed 2 bases and J 1 base; nucleotides not matched to a gene: 6. This CDR3 comprises 17 residues. The DNA of the CDR3 is TGCGCCAGCAGCCAAATCAGGGGGCAGGGAACTAATGAAAAACTGTTTTTT. Its protein is CASSQIRGQGTNEKLFF.

This rearrangement joins TRBV10-3 to TRBJ2-7; 9 bases map to TRBD2. Per the germline V gene, CDR1 is ENHRY and CDR2 is SYGVKD. Trimming removed 4 bases from V and 0 bases from J; junction bases left unmatched: 1. This CDR3 contains 14 residues. Written as DNA, the CDR3 is TGTGCCATCAGTGGGCGGGGGGGCTCCTACGAGCAGTACTTC. Translation: CAISGRGGSYEQYF.

The chain uses TRBV5-4 and TRBJ2-7; 7 nucleotides match TRBD1. CDR1 is SGHNT, CDR2 YYREEE, per germline (reference sequence). This CDR3 has 14 residues. V gave up 0 bases and J gave up 4 bases; unmatched junction bases: 4. CDR3 sequence reads: CASSLDRGRYEQYF. The CDR3 DNA sequence: TGTGCCAGCAGCTTGGACAGGGGCAGATACGAGCAGTACTTC.

The V gene is TRBV19, the J gene TRBJ2-2; the D gene is possibly TRBD1 (7 bases). CDR1 and CDR2 (germline): LNHDA, SQIVND (reference sequence). This CDR3 spans 14 amino acids. V dropped 6 bases and J dropped 5 bases, with 13 bases sitting between them. The CDR3 DNA sequence: TGTGCCAGTAGGGCAGGGGGGAGGACCGGGGAGCTGTTTTTT. Translating it yields CASRAGGRTGELFF.

This rearrangement joins TRBV10-3 to TRBJ2-1; the D gene is possibly TRBD2 (5 bases). This CDR3 has 15 amino acids. V was cut by 2 bases and J by 6 bases, with 14 bases left in between. Germline V lookup: CDR1 ENHRY, CDR2 SYGVKD. The CDR3 loop is CAISEPTLGSNEQFF. The CDR3 DNA follows: TGTGCCATCAGTGAGCCGACCTTGGGGAGCAATGAGCAGTTCTTC.

The rearrangement uses TRBV9 and TRBJ2-1; 9 bases align to TRBD2. Germline values: CDR1 SGDLS, CDR2 YYNGEE. V shed 3 bases and J 7 bases; nucleotides not matched to a gene: 11. CDR3 size: 16 residues. DNA of the CDR3: TGTGCCAGCAGCGAGGCGGGGCTAGCGGGGCTAAATGAGCAGTTCTTC. It specifies CASSEAGLAGLNEQFF. The complete variable domain, with remaining parts taken from reference TRBV9 and TRBJ2-1, reads DSGVTQTPKHLITATGQRVTLRCSPRSGDLSVYWYQQSLDQGLQFLIQYYNGEERAKGNILERFSAQQFPDLHSELNLSSLELGDSALYFCASSEAGLAGLNEQFFGPGTRLTVL.

The gene calls are TRBV7-2 and TRBJ2-5; 7 nucleotides match TRBD2. From germline, CDR1 is SGHTA and CDR2 FQGNSA. The V segment lost 3 bases and the J segment 4 bases; nucleotides outside the gene matches: 2. The CDR3 has 13 amino acids. The CDR3 nucleotides are TGTGCCAGCAGCTTGGGGGGGAGAGAGACCCAGTACTTC. This sequence encodes CASSLGGRETQYF.

In this sample, this clone turned up once. This chain connects TRBV2 to TRBJ1-6; 7 bases align to TRBD1. The CDR3 loop spans 14 amino acids. V was pared by 6 bases and J by 4 bases, with 3 bases of the junction left unmatched. The germline V gene encodes CDR1 SNHLY and CDR2 FYNNEI. The CDR3 coding sequence is TGTGCCAGCAGAGGACAGGTTTATAATTCACCCCTCCACTTT. Protein: CASRGQVYNSPLHF.

This chain links TRBV15 with TRBJ2-3, with 7 bases that match TRBD1. This CDR3 comprises 16 residues. Germline-derived CDR1 and CDR2 are LNHNV and YYDKDF (reference sequence). With V trimmed by 3 bases and J by 2 bases, 8 bases remained unmatched. CDR3 in amino acids: CATSRGTATVTDTQYF. As DNA, the CDR3 is TGTGCCACCAGCAGGGGGACAGCAACAGTCACAGATACGCAGTATTTT.

This sequence joins TRBV6-5 and TRBJ1-1; D unresolved. The germline gives CDR1 MNHEY, CDR2 SVGAGI. CDR3 length: 13 residues. The V gene lost 6 bases and the J gene lost 1 base, with 9 bases spanning the gap. The CDR3 nucleotides are TGTGCCAGCAGCCTTCTACGGAACACTGAAGCTTTCTTT. This translates into CASSLLRNTEAFF.

This clone has only a few counts. The chain is built from TRBV3-1 (or the pseudogene TRBV3-2) and TRBJ1-2; TRBD1 aligns across 8 bases. The ends lost 2 bases at V and 8 bases at J; junction bases unmatched: 4. Germline V lookup: CDR1 LGHDT, CDR2 YNNKEL (reference sequence). CDR3 length: 13 amino acids. CDR3 region: CASSQQGARGYTF. The CDR3 DNA reads as TGTGCCAGCAGCCAACAGGGGGCGCGGGGCTACACCTTC.

The chain is built from TRBV19 and TRBJ2-7; D is ambiguous. Trimming took 3 bases from V and 6 from J, leaving 12 bases between them. The CDR3 sequence is 13 residues long. CDR1 and CDR2 from the germline V gene are LNHDA and SQIVND (reference sequence). DNA for the CDR3: TGTGCCAGTAGTATTGTGGGTCCGGGCGAGCAGTACTTC. It is translated as CASSIVGPGEQYF.

Notes on this clone: A read error may account for a junction end that differs from germline. The rearrangement links TRBV5-1 to TRBJ1-2; 8 nucleotides match TRBD1. CDR1 is SGHRS and CDR2 is YFSETQ in the germline V gene. This CDR3 spans 12 amino acids. The CDR3 DNA sequence: TGCGCCAGCAGATTGGACAGGGCTGGCTACACCTTC. Translation gives CASRLDRAGYTF.

The chain recombines TRBV4-3 with TRBJ2-3; D is unclear. In germline, CDR1 is LGHNA, CDR2 YSLEER. V lost 0 bases and J 4 bases, leaving 8 bases between the germline ends. The CDR3 has 14 amino acids. CDR3 sequence reads: CASSQDWASDTQYF. The CDR3, as DNA: TGCGCCAGCAGCCAAGATTGGGCCTCAGATACGCAGTATTTT.

The rearrangement uses TRBV6-4 and TRBJ2-1; 14 positions match TRBD2. V lost 4 bases and J lost 4; bases outside the gene matches: 3. The CDR3 runs 16 residues. Germline values: CDR1 MRHNA, CDR2 SNTAGT. CDR3 loop: CASSVGTSGGYNEQFF. CDR3 nucleotides: TGTGCCAGCAGTGTCGGGACTAGCGGGGGATACAATGAGCAGTTCTTC.

This sequence joins TRBV19 and TRBJ2-5; the D is unclear. The V and J ends lost 6 bases and 5 bases respectively, with 7 bases between them. Germline CDR1 reads LNHDA; CDR2 reads SQIVND (reference sequence). There are 11 residues in the CDR3. CDR3 residues: CASRSRETQYF. CDR3 DNA: TGTGCCAGTAGGAGCCGGGAGACCCAGTACTTC. The full variable domain, with the rest looked up from reference TRBV19 and TRBJ2-5, is DGGITQSPKYLFRKEGQNVTLSCEQNLNHDAMYWYRQDPGQGLRLIYYSQIVNDFQKGDIAEGYSVSREKKESFPLTVTSAQKNPTAFYLCASRSRETQYFGPGTRLLVL.

V gene TRBV30 combines with J gene TRBJ1-1; D uncertain. The CDR3 has 13 amino acids. The ends were cut back, 0 bases at V and 1 base at J, with 6 bases in the middle. CDR1 and CDR2 from the germline V gene are GTSNPN and SVGIG (reference sequence). This chain's CDR3 is CAWSVRRNTEAFF. The CDR3 bases are TGTGCCTGGAGTGTCCGGAGGAACACTGAAGCTTTCTTT.

This clone was detected once. The genes are TRBV5-1 and TRBJ1-3, with 8 bases fitting TRBD1. CDR3 size: 15 residues. CDR1 SGHRS and CDR2 YFSETQ come from the germline V gene. The V gene end was trimmed by 4 bases and the J gene end by 8 bases; junction bases not matched to a gene: 11. DNA of the CDR3: TGCGCCAGCAGCCCCGCAGGGGGCAGGGTATACACCATATATTTT. It encodes CASSPAGGRVYTIYF.

The chain recombines TRBV10-3 with TRBJ2-2; a weak D match, TRBD1 (5 bases). The germline V and J ends were trimmed by 3 bases and 6 bases, with 11 bases remaining between them. The V gene's germline CDR1 is ENHRY and CDR2 SYGVKD. The CDR3 runs to 14 residues. The CDR3 DNA sequence: TGTGCCATCAGTGAAAACCTAGGGGCCGGGGAGCTGTTTTTT. Translating gives CAISENLGAGELFF.

The chain carries TRBV7-3 and TRBJ2-7; TRBD1 matches 10 bases. J gave up 5 bases and V 4 bases, and 8 bases lay outside the gene matches. The CDR3 loop spans 15 amino acids. CDR1 is SGHTA, CDR2 FQGTGA, per germline. CDR3 coding DNA: TGTGCCAGCAGCTCAACCGGGACAGGGGTTCACGAGCAGTACTTC. Translating gives CASSSTGTGVHEQYF.

The gene calls are TRBV4-2 and TRBJ2-5; tentatively, D is TRBD1 (6 bases). The CDR3 totals 15 residues. CDR1 and CDR2 from the germline V gene are LGHNA and YNFKEQ. Trimming stripped 4 bases from V and 3 bases from J, with 15 bases between. The CDR3 bases are TGTGCCAGCAGCCGCGGAGATGGACAGAAAGAGACCCAGTACTTC. This gives the protein CASSRGDGQKETQYF.

The chain has TRBV6-5 and TRBJ2-2; the D gene is possibly TRBD2 (6 bases). Trimming removed 7 bases from V and 0 bases from J, with 9 bases in between. The length of the CDR3 is 14 residues. Germline CDR1 reads MNHEY; CDR2 reads SVGAGI. The CDR3: CASKRVANTGELFF. For the CDR3, the DNA is TGTGCCAGCAAGCGGGTCGCGAACACCGGGGAGCTGTTTTTT.

This clone was seen just once. This rearrangement joins TRBV6-2 or TRBV6-3 to TRBJ1-6; D is ambiguous. Trimming left V 0 bases short and J 0 bases short, with 12 bases between. Per the germline V gene, CDR1 is MNHEY and CDR2 is SVGEGT. There are 18 residues in the CDR3. CDR3 sequence: CASSYSNLFSSYNSPLHF. DNA of the CDR3: TGTGCCAGCAGTTACTCGAATCTCTTCAGCTCCTATAATTCACCCCTCCACTTT.

The chain is built from TRBV19 and TRBJ2-7; 8 nucleotides match TRBD1. There are 16 residues in the CDR3. J lost 3 bases, V lost 1 base, and 8 bases had no gene match. Germline CDR1 is LNHDA and CDR2 is SQIVND (reference sequence). The CDR3 coding sequence is TGTGCCAGTAGTATAGGGGGGCAGGGGGCCTTCTACGAGCAGTACTTC. Translation: CASSIGGQGAFYEQYF.

The V call is TRBV6-5, the J call TRBJ1-6; D is perhaps TRBD1 (6 bases). V was clipped by 2 bases and J by 7 bases, with 15 bases between them. Germline CDR1 MNHEY, CDR2 SVGAGI. CDR3 length: 16 amino acids. The CDR3 DNA reads TGTGCCAGCAGTTACGGGCGGGGGGCGCCGAATTCACCCCTCCACTTT. It translates to CASSYGRGAPNSPLHF.

The chain links TRBV2 to TRBJ1-2; 7 nucleotides agree with TRBD1. The CDR3 length is 15 residues. Germline V CDR1 and CDR2: SNHLY, FYNNEI. J lost 7 bases, V lost 5 bases, and 13 bases had no gene match. CDR3 sequence reads: CASSIEGASSGGYTF. The CDR3 bases are TGTGCCAGCAGTATCGAGGGGGCGTCTTCGGGTGGCTACACCTTC. Full variable domain (remainder filled in from reference TRBV2 and TRBJ1-2): EPEVTQTPSHQVTQMGQEVILRCVPISNHLYFYWYRQILGQKVEFLVSFYNNEISEKSEIFDDQFSVERPDGSNFTLKIRSTKLEDSAMYFCASSIEGASSGGYTFGSGTRLTVV.